Included here is one T cell receptor beta chain sequence, with context. Its specificity is unknown. Sequencing was performed with immunoSEQ multiplex PCR; in TCRdb, only in-frame clones are kept and a portion is missing. This repertoire shows more than 100,000 clones, roughly 90% found once; its top ten account for around 1.5%. The CDR3 is made up of 14 amino acids. V lost 2 bases, J lost 1 base, and 8 bases lay in between. Germline loops: CDR1 WNHNN, CDR2 SYGVQD (reference sequence). This record belongs to a study of cytomegalovirus exposure and HLA in healthy donors. General study findings and limits: Researchers catalogued 150 or so TCR beta chains as cytomegalovirus-associated. Three chains linked to CMV were shown in vitro to be specific for CMV antigens.

The sequenced sample consisted of PBMCs. The source of this sequence is a man aged 25 to 40 in good health and CMV-seronegative. V is TRBV10-1 and J is TRBJ1-1; D unclear. The CDR3 DNA reads TGCGCCAGCAGTGAGGGTGGCAGGAACACTGAAGCTTTCTTT. As protein: CASSEGGRNTEAFF.